This paragraph reports one T cell receptor beta chain. Germline V gene lookup returns CDR1 SGHAT and CDR2 FQNNGV. The CDR3 length is 16 residues. V shed 4 bases and J shed 6 bases, with 21 bases lying between them. The data derive from a study of CD8+ T cells in alopecia areata. Across the whole study: Administration of oral tofacitinib to treated patients was at 5 to 10 mg twice daily.

Indicated treatment: oral pan-JAK inhibitor, 5-10 mg twice daily. The sequencing template was cDNA reverse transcribed from extracted RNA. Clones were read by immunoSEQ multiplex PCR, and TCRdb kept only the in-frame ones, dropping some. The sample shows 100,000 to 120,000 clones, 55% to 60% of them seen only once. The chain uses TRBV11-2 and TRBJ1-2, with a weak D call TRBD1 (6 bases). The receptor's source is a human donor with alopecia areata. The sequences come from CD4+ T cells sorted from blood, collected at week 24, from a patient treated with tofacitinib. The CDR3 loop is CASSSLRATGKNGYTF. CDR3 coding DNA: TGTGCCAGCAGCTCCCTCAGGGCCACAGGGAAAAATGGCTACACCTTC.